This T cell receptor (beta chain) was recovered during a study of T cell repertoires in aging, cancer and after chemotherapy. Study information: Six age groups, ranging from 30 or younger to 70 or older, included the donors. Pre- and post-chemotherapy samples were paired from glioblastoma patients treated with temozolomide-based therapy. Study outcomes and limitations: In healthy donors, age-related TCR diversity loss mainly reflected lost richness. Compared with age-matched healthy donors, untreated hematological or solid cancer patients showed higher blood TCR clonality.

Notes on this clonotype: Its antigen is currently unknown.

Amplification of TCR beta used genomic DNA extracted from peripheral blood. A mixed TRB-A/B primer pool amplified rearranged TRB by multiplex touch-down PCR. Each CDR3 protein is one row after TCRdb ran MiXCR on the multiplex PCR reads. The table has 2,500 to 4,000 distinct CDR3 sequences, 45% seen once. This clonotype originated in a human donor with a solid tumor. The material sequenced was blood.

CDR3 protein: CASSLVGQGSDTQYF. The CDR3 DNA follows: TGTGCCAGCAGCTTAGTCGGCCAGGGGTCAGATACGCAGTATTTT. The chain has TRBV7-2 and TRBJ2-3, with D possibly being TRBD1 (6 bases). CDR1 is SGHTA and CDR2 is FQGNSA in the germline V gene. The CDR3 is made up of 15 amino acids. V lost 1 base and J 4 bases, leaving 12 bases between the germline ends.